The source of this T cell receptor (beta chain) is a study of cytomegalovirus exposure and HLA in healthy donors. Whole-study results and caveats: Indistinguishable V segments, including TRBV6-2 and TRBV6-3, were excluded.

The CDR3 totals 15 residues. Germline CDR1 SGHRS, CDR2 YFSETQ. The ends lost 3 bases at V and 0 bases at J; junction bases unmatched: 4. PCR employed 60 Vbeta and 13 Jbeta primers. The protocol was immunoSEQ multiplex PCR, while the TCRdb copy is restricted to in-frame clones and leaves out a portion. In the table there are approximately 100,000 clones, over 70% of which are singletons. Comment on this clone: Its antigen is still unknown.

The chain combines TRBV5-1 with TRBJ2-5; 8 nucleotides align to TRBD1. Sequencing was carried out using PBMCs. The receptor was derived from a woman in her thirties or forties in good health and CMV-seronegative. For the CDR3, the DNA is TGCGCCAGCAGCTGGACAGGGCTTTACCAAGAGACCCAGTACTTC. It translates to CASSWTGLYQETQYF.